This T cell receptor beta chain was retrieved from a study of cytomegalovirus exposure and HLA in healthy donors. Study findings and constraints: Later analysis demonstrated an association between a missense DCLRE1C variant and TCR beta V- and J-gene trimming. With further analysis later on, most CMV-associated TCR beta chains appeared HLA-restricted. It was only CMV serostatus that was available as immune exposure information.

This CDR3 is 19 amino acids long. Germline assignment: CDR1 GTSNPN and CDR2 SVGIG (reference sequence). The V gene lost 3 bases and the J gene lost 0 bases, with 26 bases spanning the gap. The PCR employed 60 Vbeta primers together with 13 Jbeta primers. Data came from immunoSEQ multiplex PCR; TCRdb stores just in-frame clones and leaves some out. The listing contains approximately 120,000 clones. Of note for this clone: Its antigen is still unknown.

This chain joins TRBV30 and TRBJ2-5; TRBD2 might be the D (6 bases). The source is a man aged 25 to 40 in good health and CMV-seronegative. The sequenced material came from PBMCs. CDR3 sequence: CAWSPRPKTPGVYQETQYF. CDR3 DNA: TGTGCCTGGAGCCCCCGCCCTAAAACCCCGGGAGTTTACCAAGAGACCCAGTACTTC.